This TCR beta chain was found in a study of cytomegalovirus exposure and HLA in healthy donors. Overall study findings and caveats: Using a false discovery rate of 0.05, a later analysis showed that 16,951 TCR beta sequences were associated with HLA alleles. Reports described diagnosis of cytomegalovirus status by the classifier as highly specific and sensitive.

V lost 4 bases, J lost 1 base, and 7 bases stayed unmatched. The CDR3 totals 15 residues. Germline loops: CDR1 SGHRS, CDR2 YFSETQ. With respect to this clone: Its antigen remains unidentified.

The PCR contained 60 Vbeta and 13 Jbeta primers. The assay was immunoSEQ multiplex PCR, and TCRdb's table has in-frame clones only and misses some. The sample lists about 120,000 clones; approximately 80% were seen once. The chain joins TRBV5-1 to TRBJ2-7, with 8 nucleotides matching TRBD1. Sequenced material: PBMCs. The sequence was collected from a woman aged 40-49 years in good health and CMV-seropositive. The CDR3 DNA is TGCGCCAGCAGCATCGGACAGGGTGGATCCTACGAGCAGTACTTC. Its translation is CASSIGQGGSYEQYF.